One T cell receptor (beta chain) is described in this entry. The antigen is unknown. V trimming: 1 base; J trimming: 4 bases; junction bases outside the gene matches: 4. CDR3 length equals 15 residues. Germline V gives CDR1 SGHRS, CDR2 YFSETQ. The sample comes from a study of post-analysis software for immune sequencing data. Whole-study results and caveats: TRBV5-6, TRBV5-1 and TRBV20-1 belonged to a set of about five TRBV segments that were more frequent in patients than controls. Pronounced co-clustering by F measure was evident among identically batched samples. Controls significantly exceeded multiple sclerosis patients in normalized Chao1 diversity.

cDNA libraries of TCR beta carried unique molecular identifiers. TCRdb ran MiXCR on the PCR reads and lists one entry per CDR3 protein. The sample has roughly 620,000 distinct CDR3 sequences; roughly 45% are singletons. The receptor was derived from a girl under 18 with multiple sclerosis. The chain has TRBV5-1 and TRBJ2-5; 10 bases align to TRBD1. Source material: blood. CDR3 region: CASSLLDRGRETQYF. CDR3 nucleotides: TGCGCCAGCAGCTTGCTTGACAGGGGGCGAGAGACCCAGTACTTC.